The rows below give T cell receptor beta chains drawn from one sample of a study of T cell responses to AZD1222 COVID-19 vaccine. The data were produced by immunoSEQ multiplex PCR, yet TCRdb's version contains in-frame clones alone and is incomplete. Among around 150,000 clones listed, about 91% were seen once. Sequenced here: peripheral blood, sampled 28 days after the second AZD1222 dose. All receptors come from an adult who received the AZD1222 COVID-19 vaccine. Both conserved end residues are trimmed from each CDR3. Part of the rows lack a size; the others show once, few, many or a class for expanded clones.

>TRBJ2-3|TRBV5-1|14|NA
ASSLDPGPSTDTQY
>TRBJ2-7|TRBV27|14|NA
ASSGLAGTLTYEQY
>TRBJ2-5|TRBV19|14|NA
ASSPFSQGGRETQY
>TRBJ2-3|TRBV6-5|13|NA
ASSLGQGSTDTQY
>TRBJ2-7|TRBV27|13|NA
ASSSPGQGSYEQY
>TRBJ2-7|TRBV10-3|12|once
AIKGQGAFHEQY
>TRBJ1-2|TRBV7-2|11|NA
ASSLNQVNGYT
>TRBJ1-1|TRBV7-2|11|NA
ASSWDRNTEAF
>TRBJ1-2|TRBV5-1|11|NA
ASSLAEGYGYT
>TRBJ1-5|TRBV4-1|12|NA
ASSQYGFQQPQH
>TRBJ2-7|TRBV3-1/TRBV3-2|13|NA
ASSQMGRFINEQY
>TRBJ1-1|TRBV7-3|11|NA
ASRRIRDTEAF
>TRBJ1-4|TRBV5-1|14|NA
ASSLGTGSTNEKLF
>TRBJ1-5|TRBV28|12|NA
ASSRGRYNQPQH
>TRBJ2-5|TRBV4-2|14|NA
ASSQDRREGYETQY
>TRBJ1-2|TRBV5-8|13|NA
ASSSPGQGRHGYT
>TRBJ2-2|TRBV6-2/TRBV6-3|12|NA
ASSNRGSAGELF